Here is one T cell receptor (beta chain) with its context. These data are taken from a study of blood T cells in healthy people across ages. All donors came from Russia, were Caucasian and healthy, and spanned ages about 6 to 100. Donors each provided 7.5 to 10 milliliters of peripheral blood. A J-beta primer mix and a sample-barcoded 5' primer were used in a second PCR of about 7 to 12 cycles. A single record per CDR3 protein comes from TCRdb applying MiXCR to the 5' RACE reads. The data contain around 850,000 distinct CDR3 sequences, around 36% of them singletons. The CDR3 spans 15 residues. Germline values: CDR1 PRHDT, CDR2 FYEKMQ (reference sequence). V gave up 4 bases and J gave up 3 bases; unmatched junction bases: 4.

Specimen: blood. The receptor comes from a man between 18 and 35 years old in good health. The genes are TRBV13 and TRBJ2-3; 10 nucleotides match TRBD2. The CDR3 spells CASSSLAGWTDTQYF. Written as DNA, the CDR3 is TGTGCCAGCAGCTCACTAGCGGGGTGGACAGATACGCAGTATTTT.